This T cell receptor (beta chain) was captured in a study of blood T cell repertoires in COVID-19. Study context: Nucleic acid was either cDNA or gDNA, and it came from T cells, B-cell-depleted T cells, or PBMCs.

Clinical history as reported by participants underpinned cohort assignment. This CDR3 is 15 amino acids long. V shed 2 bases and J shed 2 bases, with 10 bases lying between them. CDR1 is SGHTA and CDR2 is FQGNSA in the germline V gene. This clone was seen only once. Sequencing was performed with immunoSEQ multiplex PCR; in TCRdb, only in-frame clones are kept and a portion is missing. The repertoire holds approximately 200,000 clones, about four fifths seen once, with 1.3% in the top ten. The sequenced material came from PBMCs or T cells enriched from blood (not recorded which). The V and J genes are TRBV7-2 and TRBJ2-1, with a possible D match to TRBD2 (6 bases). The clonotype comes from a woman aged 40-49 years with acute COVID-19. DNA of the CDR3: TGTGCCAGCAGCTTACCGGGAGCGACCTACAATGAGCAGTTCTTC. As protein: CASSLPGATYNEQFF.